Following are 24 T cell receptor beta chains from one sample sequenced in a study of siplizumab effects on memory and regulatory T cells. TCRdb keeps only in-frame clones here, not all; method: immunoSEQ multiplex PCR. The table lists roughly 62,000 clones, over 90% of them singletons. The sequencing sample was made of CD8+ T cells sorted from blood. These receptors were collected from a human donor in good health.

CDR3 protein: CASSMVPAGAGTDTQYF. DNA of the CDR3: TGTGCCAGTAGTATGGTTCCAGCGGGGGCTGGCACAGATACGCAGTATTTT. The rearrangement joins TRBV19 to TRBJ2-3; 8 bases are a match to TRBD2. The length of the CDR3 is 17 residues. From germline, CDR1 is LNHDA and CDR2 SQIVND (reference sequence). With V trimmed by 3 bases and J by 1 base, 9 bases remained unmatched.

The chain uses TRBV27 and TRBJ1-3; no definite D call. V was pared by 3 bases and J by 1 base, with 10 bases between. This CDR3 region has 15 residues. From germline, CDR1 is MNHEY and CDR2 SMNVEV (reference sequence). CDR3 residues: CASSFSASSGNTIYF. In nucleotides, the CDR3 is TGTGCCAGCAGTTTTTCGGCCTCTTCTGGAAACACCATATATTTT.

The chain combines TRBV28 with TRBJ2-7, with no clear D. Trimming removed 5 bases from V and 3 bases from J, with 11 bases in between. Germline assignment: CDR1 MDHEN and CDR2 SYDVKM. The CDR3 has 13 residues. The CDR3 nucleotides read TGTGCCAGCAGTGACGACGGTTACTACGAGCAGTACTTC. Encoded protein: CASSDDGYYEQYF.

The rearrangement joins TRBV27 to TRBJ1-1, with a tentative D call TRBD1 (5 bases). The CDR3 covers 14 residues. Per germline, CDR1 MNHEY and CDR2 SMNVEV (reference sequence). Trimming cost V 3 bases and J 0 bases, with 8 bases left between them. The CDR3 sequence is CASSFQGMNTEAFF. The CDR3 nucleotides are TGTGCCAGCAGTTTTCAGGGCATGAACACTGAAGCTTTCTTT.

This rearrangement joins TRBV27 to TRBJ2-1; 15 bases map to TRBD2. V trimming: 6 bases; J trimming: 8 bases; junction bases outside the gene matches: 11. The germline CDR1 and CDR2 sequences are MNHEY and SMNVEV (reference sequence). The CDR3 has 17 amino acids. The CDR3, as DNA: TGTGCCAGCAGCCCCCCACCAGGACTAGCGGGAGGGGATGAGCAGTTCTTC. Translating it yields CASSPPPGLAGGDEQFF.

The chain couples TRBV30 to TRBJ2-3; tentatively, D is TRBD1 (6 bases). Trimming took off 4 bases at V and 2 bases at J, with 10 bases between the two ends. The CDR3 spans 13 residues. Germline loops: CDR1 GTSNPN, CDR2 SVGIG (reference sequence). In nucleotides, the CDR3 is TGTGCCTGGAACGGACAGAACACAGATACGCAGTATTTT. Its protein is CAWNGQNTDTQYF.

The V call is TRBV27, the J call TRBJ2-7; 7 nucleotides agree with TRBD1. This CDR3 region has 15 residues. Germline V gene data show CDR1 as MNHEY and CDR2 as SMNVEV (reference sequence). Trimming removed 5 bases from V and 2 bases from J; junction bases left unmatched: 9. In nucleotides, the CDR3 is TGTGCCAGCAGTCCGCGACAGGGCCTAACCTACGAGCAGTACTTC. Protein product: CASSPRQGLTYEQYF.

This clone was counted a few times. The CDR3 DNA reads TGTGCCAGCAGTGGAATATCGGGGGGCGGCACAGATACGCAGTATTTT. It specifies CASSGISGGGTDTQYF. The chain is built from TRBV6-1 and TRBJ2-3; D is perhaps TRBD2 (7 bases). This CDR3 has 16 amino acids. Germline lookup yields CDR1 MNHNS and CDR2 SASEGT. Trimming stripped 4 bases from V and 1 base from J, with 15 bases between.

The chain joins TRBV4-1 to TRBJ1-5; D unresolved. CDR1 is MGHRA, CDR2 YSYEKL, per germline. V lost 8 bases and J lost 0, with 11 bases in between. The CDR3 is 14 amino acids. CDR3 loop: CASRRRDSNQPQHF. The CDR3 DNA reads as TGCGCCAGCCGTAGAAGGGATAGCAATCAGCCCCAGCATTTT.

The rearrangement uses TRBV29-1 and TRBJ2-4; D is possibly TRBD2 (6 bases). The V and J ends lost 5 bases and 5 bases respectively, with 13 bases between them. Germline V lookup: CDR1 SQVTM, CDR2 ANQGSEA. The CDR3 sequence is 13 residues long. The CDR3 protein is CSVQEGNENIQYF. The CDR3 bases are TGCAGCGTTCAGGAGGGAAACGAAAACATTCAGTACTTC.

This clone was picked up one time. The chain combines TRBV6-1 with TRBJ2-2; D could derive from TRBD1 or TRBD2 (5 bases each). The CDR3 loop spans 15 amino acids. Germline CDR1 MNHNS, CDR2 SASEGT. V dropped 2 bases and J dropped 5 bases, with 12 bases sitting between them. CDR3 amino acids: CASSEMFGGTGELFF. For the CDR3, the DNA is TGTGCCAGCAGTGAAATGTTTGGGGGAACCGGGGAGCTGTTTTTT.

This sequence joins TRBV27 and TRBJ2-7; perhaps TRBD1 as D (6 bases). Germline CDR1 reads MNHEY; CDR2 reads SMNVEV (reference sequence). V gave up 2 bases and J gave up 4 bases, with 12 bases separating them. CDR3 length: 14 residues. Here the CDR3 DNA reads TGTGCCAGCAGTTTACTTGGGACAAGATACGAGCAGTACTTC. Amino acid sequence: CASSLLGTRYEQYF.

The chain is built from TRBV5-5 and TRBJ1-5, with 8 bases lining up with TRBD1. This CDR3 region has 14 residues. CDR1 is SGHKS, CDR2 YYEKEE, per germline (reference sequence). V lost 5 bases to trimming and J lost 4 bases; unmatched junction nucleotides: 5. CDR3 nucleotide sequence: TGTGCCAGCAGTTGGACAGGGTCTAATCAGCCCCAGCATTTT. Its protein is CASSWTGSNQPQHF.

The V and J genes are TRBV7-8 and TRBJ2-2; TRBD1 matches at 11 bases. CDR1 and CDR2 (germline): SGHVS, FQNEAQ. The CDR3 is 17 residues long. V was clipped by 4 bases and J by 6 bases; unmatched bases: 10. The CDR3 region is CASSSLRGQGDPGELFF. The DNA of the CDR3 is TGTGCCAGCAGCTCATTAAGGGGACAGGGGGATCCCGGGGAGCTGTTTTTT.

V and J are TRBV14 and TRBJ2-2; unclear D gene. CDR1 and CDR2 from the germline V gene are SGHDN and FVKESK. The CDR3 covers 17 residues. V was pared by 0 bases and J by 1 base, with 12 bases between. The CDR3 coding sequence is TGTGCCAGCAGCCAAGATCTGGCAACCGGGAACACCGGGGAGCTGTTTTTT. Its translation is CASSQDLATGNTGELFF.

This chain connects TRBV6-1 to TRBJ2-1; unclear D gene. V was trimmed by 4 bases and J by 1 base, leaving 11 bases between them. Germline V gene sequence: CDR1 MNHNS, CDR2 SASEGT. CDR3 size: 15 residues. Here the CDR3 reads CASSVGSVSYNEQFF. DNA for the CDR3: TGTGCCAGCAGTGTAGGCTCGGTATCCTACAATGAGCAGTTCTTC.

This chain joins TRBV27 and TRBJ2-5; D is unclear. V was shortened by 6 bases and J by 5 bases, with 13 bases between the two germline ends. CDR1 and CDR2 (germline): MNHEY, SMNVEV (reference sequence). This CDR3 is 13 amino acids long. DNA of the CDR3: TGTGCCAGCAGGTTAAGGGTTATGGAGACCCAGTACTTC. This codes for CASRLRVMETQYF.

Points on this clone: A read error may account for a junction end that differs from germline. This chain uses TRBV2 with TRBJ2-4; D call uncertain. The CDR3 spans 8 residues. The germline V gene encodes CDR1 SNHLY and CDR2 FYNNEI. The CDR3 nucleotides read TGTGCCAGCAGTGAGGGTAGATTC. It specifies CASSEGRF. Using reference TRBV2 and TRBJ2-4 for the parts outside the CDR3, the full variable domain is EPEVTQTPSHQVTQMGQEVILRCVPISNHLYFYWYRQILGQKVEFLVSFYNNEISEKSEIFDDQFSVERPDGSNFTLKIRSTKLEDSAMYFCASSEGRFGAGTRLSVL.

The chain employs TRBV14 and TRBJ2-1; tentatively, D is TRBD1 (5 bases). The CDR3 extends over 14 amino acids. CDR1 and CDR2 (germline): SGHDN, FVKESK. Trimming cost V 3 bases and J 7 bases, with 13 bases left between them. As DNA, the CDR3 is TGTGCCAGCAGCCATGCGACAGTCGTAAATGAGCAGTTCTTC. This encodes CASSHATVVNEQFF.

The V gene is TRBV10-2, the J gene TRBJ1-1, with 9 bases fitting TRBD1. CDR3 length equals 14 residues. The V segment lost 5 bases and the J segment 4 bases; nucleotides outside the gene matches: 5. Germline V gene lookup returns CDR1 WSHSY and CDR2 SAAADI. CDR3 region: CASSRTGAGTEAFF. The CDR3 coding sequence is TGCGCCAGCAGTCGGACAGGGGCTGGCACTGAAGCTTTCTTT.

The chain recombines TRBV4-1 with TRBJ1-1; D gene uncertain. The germline gives CDR1 MGHRA, CDR2 YSYEKL. V was shortened by 1 base and J by 2 bases, with 8 bases between the two germline ends. CDR3 length equals 14 residues. The CDR3 DNA reads TGCGCCAGCAGCCAAGTGACACTTAACACTGAAGCTTTCTTT. Translated, it gives CASSQVTLNTEAFF.

This clone has just one count. The chain uses TRBV19 and TRBJ2-7; the D gene is possibly TRBD1 (5 bases). V was cut by 2 bases and J by 4 bases, with 12 bases left in between. This CDR3 region has 14 residues. Germline V lookup: CDR1 LNHDA, CDR2 SQIVND (reference sequence). The CDR3 bases are TGTGCCAGTAGTATATCGCAGGGTAATTACGAGCAGTACTTC. It translates to CASSISQGNYEQYF.

This chain connects TRBV19 to TRBJ2-2; the D gene is possibly TRBD2 (7 bases). The V gene lost 5 bases and the J gene lost 4 bases, with 14 bases spanning the gap. The CDR3 sequence is 15 residues long. Germline V gives CDR1 LNHDA, CDR2 SQIVND (reference sequence). CDR3 sequence: CASSPGVAGTGELFF. The CDR3 DNA sequence: TGTGCCAGTAGTCCAGGGGTAGCGGGCACCGGGGAGCTGTTTTTT.

This CDR3 reads CASSLPTGSNTEAFF. The CDR3 nucleotides read TGTGCCAGCAGCCTACCGACAGGGTCCAACACTGAAGCTTTCTTT. The chain links TRBV7-2 to TRBJ1-1; 7 bases match TRBD1. Losses at the gene ends were 5 bases for V and 2 bases for J; bases not matched to a gene: 8. Germline values: CDR1 SGHTA, CDR2 FQGNSA. CDR3 length: 15 residues.